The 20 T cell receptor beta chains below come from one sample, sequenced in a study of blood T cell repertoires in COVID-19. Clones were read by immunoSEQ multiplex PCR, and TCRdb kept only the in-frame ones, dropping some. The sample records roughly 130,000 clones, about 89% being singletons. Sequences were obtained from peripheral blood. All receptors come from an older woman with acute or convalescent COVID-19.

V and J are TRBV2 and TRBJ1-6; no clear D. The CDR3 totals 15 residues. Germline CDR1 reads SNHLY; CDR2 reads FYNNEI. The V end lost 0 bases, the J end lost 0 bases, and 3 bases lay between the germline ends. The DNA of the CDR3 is TGTGCCAGCAGTGAAGCCAGCTCCTATAATTCACCCCTCCACTTT. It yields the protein CASSEASSYNSPLHF.

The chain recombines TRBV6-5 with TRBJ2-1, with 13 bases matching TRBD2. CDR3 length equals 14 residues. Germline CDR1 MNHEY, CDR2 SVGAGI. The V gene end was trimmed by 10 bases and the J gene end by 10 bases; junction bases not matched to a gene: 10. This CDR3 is CATSGLAGVLEQFF. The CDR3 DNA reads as TGTGCCACCTCAGGACTAGCGGGAGTCTTGGAGCAGTTCTTC.

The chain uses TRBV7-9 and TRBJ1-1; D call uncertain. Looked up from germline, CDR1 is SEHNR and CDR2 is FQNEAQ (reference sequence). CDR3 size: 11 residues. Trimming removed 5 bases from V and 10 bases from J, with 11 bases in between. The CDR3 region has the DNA TGTGCCAGCAGCCAGCCAGGCAGAGCTTTCTTT. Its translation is CASSQPGRAFF.

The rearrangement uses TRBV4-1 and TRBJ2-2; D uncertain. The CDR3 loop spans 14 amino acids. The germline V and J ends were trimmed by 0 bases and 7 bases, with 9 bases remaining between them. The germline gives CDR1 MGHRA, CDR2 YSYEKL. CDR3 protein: CASSQESQVGELFF. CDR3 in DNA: TGCGCCAGCAGCCAAGAGAGTCAGGTCGGGGAGCTGTTTTTT.

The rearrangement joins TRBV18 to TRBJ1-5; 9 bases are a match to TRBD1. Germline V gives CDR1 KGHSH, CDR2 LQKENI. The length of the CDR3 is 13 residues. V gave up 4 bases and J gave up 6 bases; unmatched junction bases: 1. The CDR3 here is CASSLGQGQPQHF. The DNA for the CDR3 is TGTGCCAGCTCACTGGGACAGGGTCAGCCCCAGCATTTT.

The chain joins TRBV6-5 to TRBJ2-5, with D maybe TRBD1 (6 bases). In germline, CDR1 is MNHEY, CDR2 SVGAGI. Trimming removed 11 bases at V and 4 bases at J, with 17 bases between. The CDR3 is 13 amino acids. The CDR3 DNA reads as TGTGCCGGGGCATACAGGGAACGAGAGACCCAGTACTTC. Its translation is CAGAYRERETQYF.

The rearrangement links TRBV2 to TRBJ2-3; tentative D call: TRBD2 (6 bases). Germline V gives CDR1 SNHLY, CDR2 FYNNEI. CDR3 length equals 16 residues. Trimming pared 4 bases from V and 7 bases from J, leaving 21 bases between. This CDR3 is CASSGGLGEKGYTQYF. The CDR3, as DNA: TGTGCCAGCAGTGGGGGACTGGGTGAGAAGGGATATACGCAGTATTTT.

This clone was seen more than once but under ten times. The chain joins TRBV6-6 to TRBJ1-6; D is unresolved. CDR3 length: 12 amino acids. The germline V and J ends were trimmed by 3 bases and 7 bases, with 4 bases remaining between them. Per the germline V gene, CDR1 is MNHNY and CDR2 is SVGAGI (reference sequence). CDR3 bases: TGTGCCAGCAGTTATGTAAATTCACCCCTCCACTTT. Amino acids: CASSYVNSPLHF.

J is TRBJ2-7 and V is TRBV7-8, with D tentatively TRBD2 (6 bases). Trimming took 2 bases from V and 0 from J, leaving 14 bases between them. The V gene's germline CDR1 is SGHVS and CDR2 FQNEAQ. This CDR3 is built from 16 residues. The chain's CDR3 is CASSLQDSGSSYEQYF. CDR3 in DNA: TGTGCCAGCAGCTTACAGGATAGCGGTTCCTCCTACGAGCAGTACTTC.

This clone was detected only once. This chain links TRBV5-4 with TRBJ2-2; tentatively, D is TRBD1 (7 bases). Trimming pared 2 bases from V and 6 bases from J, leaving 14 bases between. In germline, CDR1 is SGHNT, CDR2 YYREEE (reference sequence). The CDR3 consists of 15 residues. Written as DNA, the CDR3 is TGTGCCAGCAGCTTCGGAGGGGGCATCGCCGGGGAGCTGTTTTTT. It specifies CASSFGGGIAGELFF.

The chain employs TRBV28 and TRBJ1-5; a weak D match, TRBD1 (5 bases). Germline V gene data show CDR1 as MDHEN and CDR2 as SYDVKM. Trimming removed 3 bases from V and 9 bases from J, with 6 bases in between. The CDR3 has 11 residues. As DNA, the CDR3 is TGTGCCAGCAGTTTTAGGGGGCCCCAGCATTTT. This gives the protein CASSFRGPQHF.

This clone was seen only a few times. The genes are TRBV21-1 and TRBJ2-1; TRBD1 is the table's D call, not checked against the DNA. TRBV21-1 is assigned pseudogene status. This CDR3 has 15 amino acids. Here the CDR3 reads CATGQSERGYNEQFF. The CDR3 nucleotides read TGTGCCACAGGACAGTCAGAGAGGGGTTACAATGAGCAGTTCTTC.

The CDR3: CASSVIAGVTDEQYV. The CDR3 bases are TGTGCCAGCAGTGTTATAGCGGGAGTAACCGACGAGCAGTACGTC. The J gene is TRBJ2-7, the V gene TRBV6-7, with 9 bases aligning to TRBD2. TRBV6-7 belongs to the ORF category, with a function that is uncertain. The junction had 10 bases not matched to a gene; V was cut back by 5 bases and J by 5 bases. This CDR3 spans 15 amino acids.

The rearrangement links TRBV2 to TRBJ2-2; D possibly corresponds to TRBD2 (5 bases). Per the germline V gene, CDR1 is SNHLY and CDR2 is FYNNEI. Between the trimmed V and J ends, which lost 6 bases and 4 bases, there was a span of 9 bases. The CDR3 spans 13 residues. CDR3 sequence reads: CASRLEGTGELFF. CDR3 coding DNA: TGTGCCAGCAGACTAGAGGGCACCGGGGAGCTGTTTTTT.

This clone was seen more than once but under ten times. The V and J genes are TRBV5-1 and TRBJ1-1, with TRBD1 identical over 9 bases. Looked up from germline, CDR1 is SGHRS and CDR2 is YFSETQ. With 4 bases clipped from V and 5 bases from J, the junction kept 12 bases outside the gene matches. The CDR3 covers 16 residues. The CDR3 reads CASSGDRARGRTEAFF. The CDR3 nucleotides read TGCGCCAGCAGCGGGGACAGGGCCAGGGGAAGAACTGAAGCTTTCTTT.

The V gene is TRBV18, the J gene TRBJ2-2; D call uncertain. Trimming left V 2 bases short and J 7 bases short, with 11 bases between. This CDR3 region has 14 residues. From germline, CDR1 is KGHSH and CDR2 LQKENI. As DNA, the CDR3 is TGTGCCAGCTCACCAGAGAGGTCGGGCGGGGAGCTGTTTTTT. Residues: CASSPERSGGELFF.

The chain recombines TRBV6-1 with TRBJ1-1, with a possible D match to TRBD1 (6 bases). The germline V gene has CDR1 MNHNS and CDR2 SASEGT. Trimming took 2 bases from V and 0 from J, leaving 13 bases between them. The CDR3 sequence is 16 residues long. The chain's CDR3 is CASSEFRTELNTEAFF. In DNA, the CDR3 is TGTGCCAGCAGTGAATTTAGGACAGAACTGAACACTGAAGCTTTCTTT.

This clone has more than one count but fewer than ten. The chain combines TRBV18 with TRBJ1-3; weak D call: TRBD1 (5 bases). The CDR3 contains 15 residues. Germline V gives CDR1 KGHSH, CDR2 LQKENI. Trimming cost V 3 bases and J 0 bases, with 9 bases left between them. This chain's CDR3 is CASSPSGISGNTIYF. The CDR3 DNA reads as TGTGCCAGCTCACCGTCAGGGATCTCTGGAAACACCATATATTTT.

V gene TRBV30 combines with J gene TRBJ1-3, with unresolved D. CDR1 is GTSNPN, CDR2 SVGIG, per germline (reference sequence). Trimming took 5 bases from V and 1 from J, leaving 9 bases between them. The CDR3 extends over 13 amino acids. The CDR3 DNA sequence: TGTGCCTGGGGAAGAGAGTCTGGAAACACCATATATTTT. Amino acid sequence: CAWGRESGNTIYF. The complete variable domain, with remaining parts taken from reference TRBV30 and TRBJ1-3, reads SQTIHQWPATLVQPVGSPLSLECTVEGTSNPNLYWYRQAAGRGLQLLFYSVGIGQISSEVPQNLSASRPQDRQFILSSKKLLLSDSGFYLCAWGRESGNTIYFGEGSWLTVV.

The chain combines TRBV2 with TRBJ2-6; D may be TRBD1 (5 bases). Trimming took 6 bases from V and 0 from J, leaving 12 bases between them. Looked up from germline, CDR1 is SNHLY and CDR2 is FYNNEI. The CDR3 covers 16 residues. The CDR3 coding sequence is TGTGCCAGCAGCTCTCAGGGTTCCTCTGGGGCCAACGTCCTGACTTTC. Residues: CASSSQGSSGANVLTF. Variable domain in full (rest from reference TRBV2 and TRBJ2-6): EPEVTQTPSHQVTQMGQEVILRCVPISNHLYFYWYRQILGQKVEFLVSFYNNEISEKSEIFDDQFSVERPDGSNFTLKIRSTKLEDSAMYFCASSSQGSSGANVLTFGAGSRLTVL.